This T cell receptor (beta chain) was identified in a study of T cells in Graves' hyperthyroidism and ophthalmopathy. Researchers took RNA transcripts and amplified the TCR beta CDR3 regions from them. Initially, a first-round RT-PCR of the TCR CDR3 employed the HTBI primer set. In TCRdb, the multiplex PCR reads were re-called with MiXCR into one record per CDR3 protein. Among 550,000 to 850,000 distinct CDR3 sequences listed, over 15% were seen once. From germline, CDR1 is DFQATT and CDR2 SNEGSKA (reference sequence). There are 14 residues in the CDR3. The V end was cut by 2 bases, the J end by 4 bases, with 14 bases between.

This TCR was sampled from a woman aged 50 to 60 with Graves' hyperthyroidism that later progressed to Graves' ophthalmopathy. The sequenced material came from blood. This rearrangement joins TRBV20-1 to TRBJ2-5; perhaps D is TRBD1 or TRBD2 (7 bases each). The CDR3 reads CSARKSGGGETQYF. The CDR3 nucleotides read TGCAGTGCTAGAAAGTCAGGGGGGGGAGAGACCCAGTACTTC.